These T cell receptor beta chains were read from a single sample in a study of cytomegalovirus exposure and HLA in healthy donors. Clones were read by immunoSEQ multiplex PCR, and TCRdb kept only the in-frame ones, dropping some. The profile shows 95,000 to 150,000 clones, roughly four fifths of them singletons. Input material: PBMCs. These receptors were obtained from a woman younger than 45 in good health and CMV-seropositive. The CDR3 runs from the conserved cysteine through the conserved F or W. A D gene is named only where the DNA matches it firmly. Expanded clones are given a class, and other clones once, few, many or no size at all.

>TRBJ2-7|TRBV6-1|NA|NA
CASSETRVNEQYF
TGTGCCAGCAGTGAAACGCGGGTCAACGAGCAGTACTTC
>TRBJ2-1|TRBV15|TRBD2|NA
CATSRAGTSLGEQFF
TGTGCCACCAGCAGAGCCGGGACTAGTCTAGGTGAGCAGTTCTTC
>TRBJ1-2|TRBV18|TRBD1|NA
CASSPGTGVGYTF
TGTGCCAGCTCACCGGGGACAGGGGTTGGCTACACCTTC
>TRBJ1-6|TRBV27|NA|NA
CASSLTDYNSPLHF
TGTGCCAGCAGTTTGACTGACTATAATTCACCCCTCCACTTT
>TRBJ1-2|TRBV29-1|NA|NA
CSVEEAGFYGYTF
TGCAGCGTTGAAGAAGCAGGTTTCTATGGCTACACCTTC
>TRBJ1-2|TRBV27|NA|NA
CASSSLRTRGYTF
TGTGCCAGCAGTTCCCTACGTACCCGCGGCTACACCTTC
>TRBJ2-1|TRBV7-3|NA|NA
CASSPAQGWNEQFF
TGTGCCAGCAGCCCCGCCCAGGGTTGGAATGAGCAGTTCTTC
>TRBJ1-1|TRBV6-6|NA|few
CATPGLRGTEAFF
TGTGCCACCCCGGGACTCAGAGGCACTGAAGCTTTCTTT
>TRBJ2-1|TRBV7-9|NA|NA
CASSVVGGRNEQFF
TGTGCCAGCAGCGTGGTCGGAGGGAGGAATGAGCAGTTCTTC
>TRBJ2-1|TRBV5-5|TRBD1|NA
CASSLRVPGQGYNEQFF
TGTGCCAGCAGCTTGCGGGTACCGGGACAGGGGTACAATGAGCAGTTCTTC
>TRBJ1-5|TRBV2|NA|NA
CASKGTRGLGNQPQHF
TGTGCCAGCAAGGGGACAAGGGGGTTGGGCAATCAGCCCCAGCATTTT
>TRBJ2-7|TRBV6-6|TRBD1|NA
CASSVTGTAYEQYF
TGTGCCAGCAGTGTCACCGGGACAGCGTACGAGCAGTACTTC
>TRBJ1-4|TRBV5-5|NA|NA
CASSLQATNEKLFF
TGTGCCAGCAGCTTGCAGGCGACTAATGAAAAACTGTTTTTT
>TRBJ2-7|TRBV29-1|NA|NA
CSVDTQGTSYEQYF
TGCAGCGTTGATACCCAGGGGACCTCCTACGAGCAGTACTTC
>TRBJ2-7|TRBV5-6|NA|NA
CASSLAPFGQPYEQYF
TGTGCCAGCAGCTTGGCCCCCTTTGGGCAGCCCTACGAGCAGTACTTC
>TRBJ2-2|TRBV4-3|NA|NA
CASSQWGETGELFF
TGCGCCAGCAGCCAATGGGGGGAGACCGGGGAGCTGTTTTTT
>TRBJ1-1|TRBV6-1|NA|NA
CASRRQDGNHIEAFF
TGTGCCAGCAGGAGACAGGACGGGAATCATATCGAAGCTTTCTTT
>TRBJ1-5|TRBV2|NA|NA
CASSPLGTFRNQPQHF
TGTGCCAGCAGCCCCCTCGGGACATTTCGCAATCAGCCCCAGCATTTT
>TRBJ2-2|TRBV6-4|TRBD2|NA
CASRHSGAGELFF
TGTGCCAGCAGACACAGCGGGGCCGGGGAGCTGTTTTTT
>TRBJ1-2|TRBV4-3|TRBD1|NA
CASSPGGGYGYTF
TGCGCCAGCAGCCCAGGGGGCGGCTATGGCTACACCTTC
>TRBJ1-2|TRBV7-2|TRBD1|NA
CASSLKQGAVGYTF
TGTGCCAGCAGCCTTAAACAGGGGGCAGTAGGCTACACCTTC
>TRBJ2-3|TRBV6-1|NA|NA
CASTRRVPHTDTQYF
TGTGCCAGCACCCGGAGAGTACCCCACACAGATACGCAGTATTTT
>TRBJ1-2|TRBV10-3|NA|NA
CAISEGQRHGYTF
TGTGCCATCAGTGAGGGACAACGTCATGGCTACACCTTC
>TRBJ1-3|TRBV6-5|NA|NA
CASSSHSASGNTIYF
TGTGCCAGCAGTTCCCACTCCGCTTCTGGAAACACCATATATTTT
>TRBJ2-5|TRBV4-1|NA|NA
CASSQDSGVWETQYF
TGCGCCAGCAGCCAAGATTCAGGTGTATGGGAGACCCAGTACTTC
>TRBJ2-6|TRBV19|TRBD1|NA
CASTGQGFSSGANVLTF
TGTGCCAGTACCGGACAGGGCTTTAGCTCTGGGGCCAACGTCCTGACTTTC
>TRBJ1-2|TRBV28|NA|NA
CASSGSGIYGYTF
TGTGCCAGCAGCGGGTCCGGCATCTATGGCTACACCTTC
>TRBJ2-7|TRBV19|NA|few
CASSKSPYTGFYEQYF
TGTGCCAGTAGCAAAAGCCCATACACGGGGTTCTACGAGCAGTACTTC
>TRBJ1-6|TRBV9|TRBD1|NA
CASSQTGTDNSPLHF
TGTGCCAGCAGCCAGACCGGGACAGATAATTCACCCCTCCACTTT
>TRBJ2-5|TRBV6-6|TRBD2|NA
CASRKTGTKQETQYF
TGTGCCAGCAGAAAAACCGGGACTAAACAAGAGACCCAGTACTTC
>TRBJ1-2|TRBV6-5|NA|NA
CASSTPVGGGYTF
TGTGCCAGCAGTACCCCGGTGGGAGGTGGCTACACCTTC
>TRBJ1-1|TRBV7-9|NA|once
CASSLATGFTEAFF
TGTGCCAGCAGCTTAGCTACAGGGTTCACTGAAGCTTTCTTT
>TRBJ1-5|TRBV21-1|NA|NA
CASSAFDLLPRLPAQHF
TGTGCCAGCAGCGCGTTCGACCTACTACCCCGACTCCCGGCCCAGCATTTT
>TRBJ1-6|TRBV9|TRBD1|NA
CASSPRDRVSPLHF
TGTGCCAGCAGCCCACGGGACAGGGTATCACCCCTCCACTTT
>TRBJ2-3|TRBV4-3|NA|NA
CASSQGGRDDTDTQYF
TGCGCCAGCAGCCAAGGGGGCAGGGATGACACAGATACGCAGTATTTT
>TRBJ2-5|TRBV25-1|NA|NA
CASTPPGAEETQYF
TGTGCCAGCACACCCCCAGGGGCCGAAGAGACCCAGTACTTC
>TRBJ2-7|TRBV19|NA|NA
CASSAGGTYEQYF
TGTGCCAGTAGTGCGGGCGGAACCTACGAGCAGTACTTC
>TRBJ1-5|TRBV7-2|TRBD1|NA
CASSTRTGSNQPQHF
TGTGCCAGCAGCACCCGGACAGGTAGCAATCAGCCCCAGCATTTT
>TRBJ1-2|TRBV6-5|NA|few
CASSSAGPRGGYTF
TGTGCCAGCAGTTCAGCCGGACCTAGGGGAGGCTACACCTTC
>TRBJ1-2|TRBV6-5|NA|NA
CASRFTVNYGYTF
TGTGCCAGCAGGTTTACAGTGAACTATGGCTACACCTTC
>TRBJ1-1|TRBV5-1|TRBD1|few
CASSRLLGQGVEAFF
TGCGCCAGCAGCCGCCTCCTCGGGCAGGGGGTTGAAGCTTTCTTT
>TRBJ2-7|TRBV2|TRBD1|once
CASSPGTGGISYEQYF
TGTGCCAGCAGTCCCGGGACAGGGGGCATATCGTACGAGCAGTACTTC
>TRBJ1-2|TRBV19|NA|NA
CASSIGQFYGYTF
TGTGCCAGTAGTATCGGACAGTTCTATGGCTACACCTTC
>TRBJ2-6|TRBV7-9|NA|NA
CASSLRVSGANVLTF
TGTGCCAGCAGCCTCAGGGTTTCTGGGGCCAACGTCCTGACTTTC
>TRBJ2-5|TRBV5-4|NA|NA
CASSKGQTQETQYF
TGTGCCAGCAGCAAGGGACAAACGCAAGAGACCCAGTACTTC
>TRBJ2-1|TRBV19|TRBD2|NA
CASSMASGGALSSYNEQFF
TGTGCCAGTAGTATGGCTAGCGGGGGGGCCCTGAGCTCCTACAATGAGCAGTTCTTC
>TRBJ1-2|TRBV5-4|TRBD1|NA
CASSITGGNYGYTF
TGTGCCAGCAGTATCACAGGGGGTAACTATGGCTACACCTTC
>TRBJ1-4|TRBV7-9|NA|NA
CASSFEGGHNEKLFF
TGTGCCAGCAGCTTTGAGGGGGGGCATAATGAAAAACTGTTTTTT
>TRBJ2-5|TRBV5-1|NA|NA
CASSFAGVLGETQYF
TGCGCCAGCAGCTTCGCAGGGGTGCTAGGCGAGACCCAGTACTTC
>TRBJ2-7|TRBV10-3|NA|NA
CAISTGPYEQYF
TGTGCCATTAGTACAGGGCCCTACGAGCAGTACTTC
>TRBJ1-2|TRBV19|NA|NA
CASSIAGYGYTF
TGTGCCAGTAGTATAGCGGGATATGGCTACACCTTC
>TRBJ1-2|TRBV11-3|TRBD1|NA
CASSLDRPVGYTF
TGTGCCAGCAGCCTGGACAGGCCTGTGGGCTACACCTTC
>TRBJ1-1|TRBV4-1|NA|few
CASSQEGLLGRRELNTEAFF
TGCGCCAGCAGCCAAGAAGGTTTGCTGGGACGGAGGGAATTGAACACTGAAGCTTTCTTT
>TRBJ2-7|TRBV28|TRBD1|NA
CASSPLDRAHEQYF
TGTGCCAGCAGTCCCCTTGACAGGGCCCACGAGCAGTACTTC
>TRBJ1-1|TRBV7-9|NA|NA
CASSAQGLETEAFF
TGTGCCAGCAGCGCCCAGGGGTTGGAGACTGAAGCTTTCTTT
>TRBJ2-5|TRBV2|TRBD2|NA
CARRGGGTQYF
TGTGCCAGACGGGGGGGCGGGACCCAGTACTTC
>TRBJ2-3|TRBV4-3|NA|NA
CASSQDRNSLHTQYF
TGCGCCAGCAGCCAAGATCGAAATAGCCTTCATACGCAGTATTTT
>TRBJ2-5|TRBV5-1|NA|NA
CASSLAAAGQETQYF
TGCGCCAGCAGCTTGGCGGCAGCGGGCCAAGAGACCCAGTACTTC
>TRBJ2-3|TRBV5-1|TRBD2|NA
CASHGTSGAFTDTQYF
TGCGCCAGCCACGGGACTAGCGGGGCTTTCACAGATACGCAGTATTTT